One and the same sample provided the 27 T cell receptor beta chains below, sequenced in a study of blood T cell repertoires in COVID-19. Assay used: immunoSEQ multiplex PCR; TCRdb lists only in-frame clones, some missing. The sample yields tens of thousands of clones, about 88% seen once. The sequenced material came from peripheral blood. The receptors shown here come from a human donor in a cohort sampled during active COVID-19.

This chain uses TRBV6-5 with TRBJ1-1, with D hard to call. CDR3 size: 13 residues. The V gene's germline CDR1 is MNHEY and CDR2 SVGAGI. The V gene lost 8 bases and the J gene lost 4 bases, with 14 bases spanning the gap. The CDR3 protein is CASGSLNPTEAFF. The CDR3, as DNA: TGTGCCAGCGGGTCACTAAACCCCACTGAAGCTTTCTTT.

CDR3 sequence (DNA): TGTGCCACCAGCAGAGATCTATTAGTTGAGCAGTATTTT. This translates into CATSRDLLVEQYF. The genes are TRBV15 and TRBJ2-3; D remains unclear. The length of the CDR3 is 13 residues. CDR1 LNHNV and CDR2 YYDKDF come from the germline V gene (reference sequence). The V and J ends lost 0 bases and 11 bases respectively, with 12 bases between them.

This CDR3 reads CASSSGNQPQHF. The CDR3 DNA reads TGTGCCAGCAGCTCCGGTAATCAGCCCCAGCATTTT. V is TRBV7-2 and J is TRBJ1-5; D is uncertain. The V and J ends lost 4 bases and 4 bases respectively, with 5 bases between them. The CDR3 is 12 amino acids. CDR1 is SGHTA and CDR2 is FQGNSA in the germline V gene. The full variable domain, with the rest looked up from reference TRBV7-2 and TRBJ1-5, is GAGVSQSPSNKVTEKGKDVELRCDPISGHTALYWYRQSLGQGLEFLIYFQGNSAPDKSGLPSDRFSAERTGGSVSTLTIQRTQQEDSAVYLCASSSGNQPQHFGDGTRLSIL.

V is TRBV24-1 and J is TRBJ2-1; 10 bases line up with TRBD2. V was clipped by 3 bases and J by 6 bases; unmatched bases: 10. CDR1 and CDR2 from the germline V gene are KGHDR and SFDVKD. This CDR3 is built from 17 residues. The CDR3 DNA is TGTGCCACCAGTGATACTCTAGCGGGAGTAGGCCCCAATGAGCAGTTCTTC. Amino acids: CATSDTLAGVGPNEQFF.

CDR3 DNA sequence: TGTGCCAGCAGCCCTTTAAACTGGGGCGAGCAGTTCTTC. Amino acids: CASSPLNWGEQFF. The chain employs TRBV14 and TRBJ2-1; TRBD1 is a possible D gene (5 bases). The CDR3 spans 13 residues. V gave up 4 bases and J gave up 10 bases, with 14 bases separating them. Per germline, CDR1 SGHDN and CDR2 FVKESK.

The gene calls are TRBV23-1 and TRBJ2-5, with D possibly matching TRBD1 (7 bases). TRBV23-1 is flagged as an ORF with uncertain function. The CDR3 extends over 14 amino acids. The V end was cut by 8 bases, the J end by 1 base, with 14 bases between. Here the CDR3 DNA reads TGCGCCAGCGGAGACCAGGGGGGCCAAGAGACCCAGTACTTC. This translates into CASGDQGGQETQYF.

The V gene is TRBV6-5, the J gene TRBJ2-7; 9 nucleotides line up with TRBD1. V trimming: 7 bases; J trimming: 7 bases; junction bases outside the gene matches: 14. The CDR3 loop spans 15 amino acids. Germline lookup yields CDR1 MNHEY and CDR2 SVGAGI. The CDR3: CASTREWTGAREQYF. CDR3 DNA sequence: TGTGCCAGCACCCGAGAGTGGACAGGGGCCCGGGAGCAGTACTTC.

CDR3 sequence reads: CASTRASGSGNEQFF. Written as DNA, the CDR3 is TGTGCCAGCACCCGAGCTAGCGGGAGTGGAAATGAGCAGTTCTTC. The V call is TRBV9, the J call TRBJ2-1, with 10 bases identical to TRBD2. CDR3 length: 15 residues. CDR1 is SGDLS, CDR2 YYNGEE, per germline. V was pared by 6 bases and J by 7 bases, with 10 bases of the junction left unmatched. The full variable domain, completed using reference TRBV9 and TRBJ2-1, is DSGVTQTPKHLITATGQRVTLRCSPRSGDLSVYWYQQSLDQGLQFLIQYYNGEERAKGNILERFSAQQFPDLHSELNLSSLELGDSALYFCASTRASGSGNEQFFGPGTRLTVL.

The chain is built from TRBV15 and TRBJ1-1; D unclear. CDR1 LNHNV and CDR2 YYDKDF come from the germline V gene (reference sequence). There are 14 residues in the CDR3. V was cut by 0 bases and J by 4 bases, with 9 bases left in between. CDR3 sequence: CATSRDLRVTEAFF. In nucleotides, the CDR3 is TGTGCCACCAGCAGAGATTTGAGGGTCACTGAAGCTTTCTTT.

The J gene is TRBJ2-7, the V gene TRBV7-2; no clear D. The CDR3 sequence is 13 residues long. Trimming removed 1 base from V and 7 bases from J, with 11 bases in between. Germline V lookup: CDR1 SGHTA, CDR2 FQGNSA. CDR3 amino acids: CASSLVALHEQYF. The CDR3 coding sequence is TGTGCCAGCAGCTTAGTCGCACTTCATGAGCAGTACTTC.

V usage is TRBV5-8 and J usage is TRBJ2-7, with 8 bases that match TRBD2. Unmatched junction bases numbered 15, after V lost 10 bases and J lost 3 bases. This CDR3 is 15 amino acids long. CDR1 SGHTS and CDR2 YDEGEE come from the germline V gene. As DNA, the CDR3 is TGTGCCTCAAGACGGGCGGGGGGAGAGTTCTACGAGCAGTACTTC. This sequence encodes CASRRAGGEFYEQYF.

The chain employs TRBV7-6 and TRBJ1-1; the D gene is possibly TRBD1 (6 bases). Trimming removed 0 bases from V and 3 bases from J, with 11 bases in between. The CDR3 has 15 residues. Germline values: CDR1 SGHVS, CDR2 FNYEAQ. CDR3 loop: CASSLAQAGDTEAFF. CDR3 bases: TGTGCCAGCAGCTTAGCGCAGGCAGGGGACACTGAAGCTTTCTTT.

This clone was detected once. The chain carries TRBV18 and TRBJ1-5; TRBD1 might be the D (6 bases). V gave up 5 bases and J gave up 7 bases, with 15 bases separating them. Germline CDR1 and CDR2: KGHSH and LQKENI. The CDR3 loop spans 14 amino acids. The CDR3 region is CASSSVGRGQPQHF. CDR3 bases: TGTGCCAGCTCATCAGTCGGGAGGGGGCAGCCCCAGCATTTT. The variable domain in full, completed from reference TRBV18 and TRBJ1-5, reads NAGVMQNPRHLVRRRGQEARLRCSPMKGHSHVYWYRQLPEEGLKFMVYLQKENIIDESGMPKERFSAEFPKEGPSILRIQQVVRGDSAAYFCASSSVGRGQPQHFGDGTRLSIL.

The V and J genes are TRBV7-9 and TRBJ2-7; TRBD2 might be the D (6 bases). The germline CDR1 and CDR2 sequences are SEHNR and FQNEAQ (reference sequence). Trimming took 4 bases from V and 3 from J, leaving 25 bases between them. The CDR3 length is 18 residues. CDR3 bases: TGTGCCAGCAGCTCACCCGGGACTGGGATGGGCTTGTTCTACGAGCAGTACTTC. It is translated as CASSSPGTGMGLFYEQYF.

The chain couples TRBV7-9 to TRBJ2-7; 8 nucleotides match TRBD2. The V gene end was trimmed by 10 bases and the J gene end by 0 bases; junction bases not matched to a gene: 5. Germline CDR1 is SEHNR and CDR2 is FQNEAQ (reference sequence). This CDR3 is built from 13 residues. The CDR3 coding sequence is TGTGCCACGAGCGGGGGAAGCTCCTACGAGCAGTACTTC. Encoded protein: CATSGGSSYEQYF.

The chain links TRBV4-2 to TRBJ2-7; TRBD2 agrees at 8 bases. The germline V gene has CDR1 LGHNA and CDR2 YNFKEQ. The CDR3 is 15 amino acids. The trim removed 2 bases at V and 3 bases at J, leaving 6 bases unmatched. CDR3 amino acids: CASSQRPAGVYEQYF. The CDR3 DNA reads as TGTGCCAGCAGCCAACGTCCAGCGGGGGTCTACGAGCAGTACTTC.

The CDR3 region is CASSIVPSTWGAETQYF. The CDR3, as DNA: TGTGCCAGTAGTATAGTCCCCTCGACTTGGGGAGCGGAGACCCAGTACTTC. The chain joins TRBV19 to TRBJ2-5; D is possibly TRBD2 (5 bases). The CDR3 spans 17 residues. V was pared by 1 base and J by 5 bases, with 20 bases between. Germline CDR1 LNHDA, CDR2 SQIVND (reference sequence).

This clone was seen a few times. CDR3 nucleotide sequence: TGTGCCAGCAGCCGACAGGATCACTCTGGAAACACCATATATTTT. It encodes CASSRQDHSGNTIYF. The chain carries TRBV2 and TRBJ1-3; TRBD1 might be the D (6 bases). Germline loops: CDR1 SNHLY, CDR2 FYNNEI. The V end lost 6 bases, the J end lost 0 bases, and 12 bases lay between the germline ends. CDR3 length: 15 residues. Together with reference TRBV2 and TRBJ1-3, the CDR3 gives the full variable domain: EPEVTQTPSHQVTQMGQEVILRCVPISNHLYFYWYRQILGQKVEFLVSFYNNEISEKSEIFDDQFSVERPDGSNFTLKIRSTKLEDSAMYFCASSRQDHSGNTIYFGEGSWLTVV.

V usage is TRBV19 and J usage is TRBJ2-7; 8 bases agree with TRBD2. The CDR3 spans 15 residues. The ends lost 3 bases at V and 6 bases at J; junction bases unmatched: 10. Germline values: CDR1 LNHDA, CDR2 SQIVND (reference sequence). CDR3 nucleotides: TGTGCCAGTAGTATGGGTCCGGGACTAGTGAGCGAGCAGTACTTC. This translates into CASSMGPGLVSEQYF. The variable domain in full, completed from reference TRBV19 and TRBJ2-7, reads DGGITQSPKYLFRKEGQNVTLSCEQNLNHDAMYWYRQDPGQGLRLIYYSQIVNDFQKGDIAEGYSVSREKKESFPLTVTSAQKNPTAFYLCASSMGPGLVSEQYFGPGTRLTVT.

The chain employs TRBV11-2 and TRBJ2-3, with no clear D. The germline V gene has CDR1 SGHAT and CDR2 FQNNGV. This CDR3 spans 14 amino acids. V shed 1 base and J shed 6 bases, with 11 bases lying between them. Here the CDR3 reads CASSLVGEADTQYF. As DNA, the CDR3 is TGTGCCAGCAGCTTAGTTGGCGAGGCCGATACGCAGTATTTT.

This clone was picked up a small number of times. The rearrangement uses TRBV4-2 and TRBJ2-7; D ambiguous. Germline loops: CDR1 LGHNA, CDR2 YNFKEQ. This CDR3 comprises 11 residues. With 4 bases removed from V and 6 bases from J, the gap between germline ends came to 7 bases. CDR3 DNA sequence: TGTGCCAGCAGCCTCCTTTCCGAGCAGTACTTC. This codes for CASSLLSEQYF.

This rearrangement joins TRBV7-2 to TRBJ2-2, with a possible D match to TRBD2 (5 bases). The CDR3 is 14 amino acids. Germline V lookup: CDR1 SGHTA, CDR2 FQGNSA. V lost 6 bases, J lost 4 bases, and 12 bases lay in between. Here the CDR3 DNA reads TGTGCCAGCAGTTACCTAGCACCCACCGGGGAGCTGTTTTTT. Encoded protein: CASSYLAPTGELFF.

This chain links TRBV15 with TRBJ1-2; no clear D gene. V lost 1 base and J lost 6, with 15 bases in between. Germline V gene data show CDR1 as LNHNV and CDR2 as YYDKDF (reference sequence). This CDR3 has 15 residues. CDR3 sequence reads: CATSRALGRDNGYTF. In DNA, the CDR3 is TGTGCCACCAGCAGAGCACTAGGCAGAGACAATGGCTACACCTTC.

The V gene is TRBV28, the J gene TRBJ2-5, with no clear D. Germline CDR1 is MDHEN and CDR2 is SYDVKM. The CDR3 length is 14 residues. Trimming pared 2 bases from V and 4 bases from J, leaving 11 bases between. This CDR3 is CASSLDLEAETQYF. The CDR3 region has the DNA TGTGCCAGCAGTTTAGACCTCGAGGCAGAGACCCAGTACTTC.

This clone is deemed medium-sized. The chain joins TRBV18 to TRBJ1-6, with 9 bases identical to TRBD1. V lost 6 bases, J lost 8 bases, and 5 bases stayed unmatched. Germline values: CDR1 KGHSH, CDR2 LQKENI. The CDR3 has 14 residues. Written as DNA, the CDR3 is TGTGCCAGCTCTGGGACAGGGTATTATTCACCCCTCCACTTT. This codes for CASSGTGYYSPLHF.

V is TRBV24-1 and J is TRBJ2-7; 10 bases match TRBD1. Looked up from germline, CDR1 is KGHDR and CDR2 is SFDVKD. The CDR3 is made up of 15 amino acids. J was trimmed by 7 bases and V by 3 bases; bases with no gene match: 8. The CDR3 region is CATSDPRQGAMEQYF. The CDR3 region has the DNA TGTGCCACCAGTGATCCCCGACAGGGGGCAATGGAGCAGTACTTC.

The V gene is TRBV5-6, the J gene TRBJ2-7; D is perhaps TRBD2 (7 bases). Looked up from germline, CDR1 is SGHDT and CDR2 is YYEEEE. V was cut by 3 bases and J by 2 bases, with 12 bases left in between. This CDR3 has 14 amino acids. The CDR3 DNA sequence: TGTGCCAGCAGCTCGGGGGCGGGGGCCTACGAGCAGTACTTC. It codes for CASSSGAGAYEQYF. Variable domain in full (rest from reference TRBV5-6 and TRBJ2-7): DAGVTQSPTHLIKTRGQQVTLRCSPKSGHDTVSWYQQALGQGPQFIFQYYEEEERQRGNFPDRFSGHQFPNYSSELNVNALLLGDSALYLCASSSGAGAYEQYFGPGTRLTVT.